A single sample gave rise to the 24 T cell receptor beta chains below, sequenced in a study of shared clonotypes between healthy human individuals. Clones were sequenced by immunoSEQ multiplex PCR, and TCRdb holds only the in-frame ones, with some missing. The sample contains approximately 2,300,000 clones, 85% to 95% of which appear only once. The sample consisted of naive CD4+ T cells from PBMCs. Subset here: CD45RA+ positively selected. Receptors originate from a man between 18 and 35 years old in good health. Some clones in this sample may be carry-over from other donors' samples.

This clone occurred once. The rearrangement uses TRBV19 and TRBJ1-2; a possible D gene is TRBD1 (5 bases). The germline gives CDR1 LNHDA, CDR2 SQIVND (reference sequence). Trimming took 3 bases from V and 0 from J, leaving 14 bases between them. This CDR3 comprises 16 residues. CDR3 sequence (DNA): TGTGCCAGTAGTATCAAGGGGCCTCAAGCTAACTATGGCTACACCTTC. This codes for CASSIKGPQANYGYTF.

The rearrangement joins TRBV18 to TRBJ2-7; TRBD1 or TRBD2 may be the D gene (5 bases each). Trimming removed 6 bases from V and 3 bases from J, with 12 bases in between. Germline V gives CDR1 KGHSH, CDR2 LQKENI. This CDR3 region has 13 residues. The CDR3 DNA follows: TGTGCCAGCTCCCCGGGGCCAGACTACGAGCAGTACTTC. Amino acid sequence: CASSPGPDYEQYF. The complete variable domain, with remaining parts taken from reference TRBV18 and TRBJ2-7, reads NAGVMQNPRHLVRRRGQEARLRCSPMKGHSHVYWYRQLPEEGLKFMVYLQKENIIDESGMPKERFSAEFPKEGPSILRIQQVVRGDSAAYFCASSPGPDYEQYFGPGTRLTVT.

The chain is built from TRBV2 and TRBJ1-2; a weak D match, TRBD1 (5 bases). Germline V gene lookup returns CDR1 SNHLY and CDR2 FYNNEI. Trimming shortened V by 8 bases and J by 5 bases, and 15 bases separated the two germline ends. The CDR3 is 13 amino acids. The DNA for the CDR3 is TGTGCCAGCGCCCAGGAGGGGAAGTATGGCTACACCTTC. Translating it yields CASAQEGKYGYTF.

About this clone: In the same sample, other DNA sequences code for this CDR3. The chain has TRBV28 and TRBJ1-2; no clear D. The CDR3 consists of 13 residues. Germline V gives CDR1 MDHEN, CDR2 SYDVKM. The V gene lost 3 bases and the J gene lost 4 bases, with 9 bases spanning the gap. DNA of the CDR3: TGTGCCAGCAGTTTCGCGGGATCCTATGGCTACACCTTC. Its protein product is CASSFAGSYGYTF.

The CDR3, as DNA: TGTGCCAGCTCACCGCCGTTCATCTCAGATACGCAGTATTTT. This gives the protein CASSPPFISDTQYF. The chain combines TRBV18 with TRBJ2-3; no clear D. The CDR3 length is 14 residues. Trimming took off 3 bases at V and 4 bases at J, with 11 bases between the two ends. In germline, CDR1 is KGHSH, CDR2 LQKENI.

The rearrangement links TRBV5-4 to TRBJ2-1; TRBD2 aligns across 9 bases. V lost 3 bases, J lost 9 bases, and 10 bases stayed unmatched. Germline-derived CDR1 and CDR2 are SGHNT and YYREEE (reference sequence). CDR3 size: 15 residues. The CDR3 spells CASSSNSGRRREQFF. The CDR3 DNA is TGTGCCAGCAGCTCCAATAGCGGGAGACGGCGTGAGCAGTTCTTC.

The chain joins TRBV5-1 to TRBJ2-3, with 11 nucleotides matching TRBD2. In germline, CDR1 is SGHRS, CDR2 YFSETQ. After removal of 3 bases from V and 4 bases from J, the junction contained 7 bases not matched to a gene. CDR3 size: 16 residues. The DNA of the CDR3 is TGCGCCAGCAGCTCGCTGACTAGCGGGACGGCAGATACGCAGTATTTT. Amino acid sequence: CASSSLTSGTADTQYF.

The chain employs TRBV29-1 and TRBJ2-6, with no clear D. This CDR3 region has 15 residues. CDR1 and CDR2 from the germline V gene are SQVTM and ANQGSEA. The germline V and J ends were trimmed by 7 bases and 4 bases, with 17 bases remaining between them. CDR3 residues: CSALPERTGANVLTF. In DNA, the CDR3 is TGCAGCGCCCTACCTGAAAGAACCGGGGCCAACGTCCTGACTTTC.

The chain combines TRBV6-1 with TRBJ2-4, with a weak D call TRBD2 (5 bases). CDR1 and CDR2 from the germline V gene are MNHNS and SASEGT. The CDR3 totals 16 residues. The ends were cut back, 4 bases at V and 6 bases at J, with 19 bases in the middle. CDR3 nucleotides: TGTGCCAGCAGTGCCGACTACTCAACACTCCTAAACATTCAGTACTTC. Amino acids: CASSADYSTLLNIQYF.

DNA for the CDR3: TGTGCCAGCAGCTCGGGGACTAGCGGGAGGGCCGAGCAGTACTTC. Protein product: CASSSGTSGRAEQYF. This chain joins TRBV5-6 and TRBJ2-7, with 16 bases identical to TRBD2. From germline, CDR1 is SGHDT and CDR2 YYEEEE. The CDR3 length is 15 residues. With 3 bases clipped from V and 6 bases from J, the junction kept 3 bases outside the gene matches.

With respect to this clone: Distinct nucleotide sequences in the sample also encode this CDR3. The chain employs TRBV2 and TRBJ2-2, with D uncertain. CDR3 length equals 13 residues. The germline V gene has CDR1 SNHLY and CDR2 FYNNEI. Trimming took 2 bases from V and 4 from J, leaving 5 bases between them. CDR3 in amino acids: CASSETVTGELFF. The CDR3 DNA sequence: TGTGCCAGCAGTGAAACCGTCACCGGGGAGCTGTTTTTT. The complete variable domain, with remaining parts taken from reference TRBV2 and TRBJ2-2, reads EPEVTQTPSHQVTQMGQEVILRCVPISNHLYFYWYRQILGQKVEFLVSFYNNEISEKSEIFDDQFSVERPDGSNFTLKIRSTKLEDSAMYFCASSETVTGELFFGEGSRLTVL.

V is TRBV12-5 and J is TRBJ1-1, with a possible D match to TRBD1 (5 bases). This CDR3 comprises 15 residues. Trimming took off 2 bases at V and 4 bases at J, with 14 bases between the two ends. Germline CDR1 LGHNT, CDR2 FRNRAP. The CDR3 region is CASGLSSGRATEAFF. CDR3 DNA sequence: TGTGCTAGTGGTTTGTCTTCGGGCAGGGCCACTGAAGCTTTCTTT.

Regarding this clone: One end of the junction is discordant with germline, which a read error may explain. CDR3 in amino acids: CASSLAFASSSYEQYF. The CDR3 bases are TGTGCCAGCAGCCTAGCCTTCGCATCCTCGTCCTACGAGCAGTACTTC. This chain joins TRBV7-2 and TRBJ2-7; D possibly corresponds to TRBD2 (5 bases). The CDR3 covers 16 residues. Germline loops: CDR1 SGHTA, CDR2 FQGNSA.

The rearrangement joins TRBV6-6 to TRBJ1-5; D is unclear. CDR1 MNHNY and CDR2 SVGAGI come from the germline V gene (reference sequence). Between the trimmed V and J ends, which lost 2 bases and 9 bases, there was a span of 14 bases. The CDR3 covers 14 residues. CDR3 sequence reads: CASSYDWQKGPQHF. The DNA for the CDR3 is TGTGCCAGCAGTTACGACTGGCAGAAGGGGCCCCAGCATTTT.

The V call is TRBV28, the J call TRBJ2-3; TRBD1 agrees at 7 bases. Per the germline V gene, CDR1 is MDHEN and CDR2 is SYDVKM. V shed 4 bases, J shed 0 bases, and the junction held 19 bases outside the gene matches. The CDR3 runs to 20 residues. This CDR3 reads CASSSHTPTDRAPSTDTQYF. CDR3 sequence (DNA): TGTGCCAGCAGTTCCCATACCCCTACAGACAGGGCCCCTAGCACAGATACGCAGTATTTT.

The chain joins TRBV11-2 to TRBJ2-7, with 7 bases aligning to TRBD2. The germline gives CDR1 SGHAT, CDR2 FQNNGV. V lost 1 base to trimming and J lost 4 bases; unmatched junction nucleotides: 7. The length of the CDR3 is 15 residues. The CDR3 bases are TGTGCCAGCAGCTTAGGGCTAGCGGACTATTACGAGCAGTACTTC. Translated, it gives CASSLGLADYYEQYF.

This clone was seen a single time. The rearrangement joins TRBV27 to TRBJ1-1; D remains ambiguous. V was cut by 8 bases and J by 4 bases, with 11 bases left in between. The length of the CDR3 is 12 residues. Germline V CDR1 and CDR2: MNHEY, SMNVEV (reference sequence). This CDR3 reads CASGSRVTEAFF. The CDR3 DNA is TGTGCCAGCGGATCGCGGGTCACTGAAGCTTTCTTT.

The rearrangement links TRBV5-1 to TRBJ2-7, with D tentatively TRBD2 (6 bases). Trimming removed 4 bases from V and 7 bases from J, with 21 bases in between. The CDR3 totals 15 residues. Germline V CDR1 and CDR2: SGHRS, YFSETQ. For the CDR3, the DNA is TGCGCCAGCAGCCGAGGGACGGACGAAGGAGGGGAGCAGTACTTC. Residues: CASSRGTDEGGEQYF.

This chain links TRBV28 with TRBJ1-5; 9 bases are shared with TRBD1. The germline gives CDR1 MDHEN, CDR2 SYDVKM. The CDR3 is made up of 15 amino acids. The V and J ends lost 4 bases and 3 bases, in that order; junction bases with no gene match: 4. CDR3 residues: CASSSGTGNNQPQHF. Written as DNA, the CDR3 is TGTGCCAGCAGTTCCGGGACAGGGAACAATCAGCCCCAGCATTTT.

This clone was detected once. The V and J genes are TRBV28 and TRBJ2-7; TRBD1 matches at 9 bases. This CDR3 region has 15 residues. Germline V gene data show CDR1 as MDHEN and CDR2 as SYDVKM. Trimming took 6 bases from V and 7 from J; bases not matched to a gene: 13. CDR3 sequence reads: CASRLSGTGSKEQYF. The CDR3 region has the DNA TGTGCCAGCAGACTCTCCGGGACAGGGAGTAAAGAGCAGTACTTC.

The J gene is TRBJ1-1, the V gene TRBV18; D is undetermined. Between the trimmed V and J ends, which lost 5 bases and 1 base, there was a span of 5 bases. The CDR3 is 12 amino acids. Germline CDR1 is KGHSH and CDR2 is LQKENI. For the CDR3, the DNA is TGTGCCAGCTCAATGAAGAACACTGAAGCTTTCTTT. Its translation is CASSMKNTEAFF.

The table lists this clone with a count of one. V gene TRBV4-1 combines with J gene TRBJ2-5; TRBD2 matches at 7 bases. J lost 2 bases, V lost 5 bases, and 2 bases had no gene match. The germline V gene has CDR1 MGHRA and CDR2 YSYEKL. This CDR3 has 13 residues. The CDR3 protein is CASSIGGQETQYF. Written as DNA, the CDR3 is TGCGCCAGCAGCATCGGGGGGCAAGAGACCCAGTACTTC.

The CDR3 nucleotides read TGTGCCAGCAGTTCCGGGACGGACATGAACACTGAAGCTTTCTTT. Protein: CASSSGTDMNTEAFF. This chain joins TRBV28 and TRBJ1-1; possibly TRBD1 for D (5 bases). The germline CDR1 and CDR2 sequences are MDHEN and SYDVKM. The CDR3 is 15 amino acids. V was shortened by 4 bases and J by 0 bases, with 12 bases between the two germline ends. Full variable domain (outside the CDR3, taken from reference TRBV28 and TRBJ1-1): DVKVTQSSRYLVKRTGEKVFLECVQDMDHENMFWYRQDPGLGLRLIYFSYDVKMKEKGDIPEGYSVSREKKERFSLILESASTNQTSMYLCASSSGTDMNTEAFFGQGTRLTVV.

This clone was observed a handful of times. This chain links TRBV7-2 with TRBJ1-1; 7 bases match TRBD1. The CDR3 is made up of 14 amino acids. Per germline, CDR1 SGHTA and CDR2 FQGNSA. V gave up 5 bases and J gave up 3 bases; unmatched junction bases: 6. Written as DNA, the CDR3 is TGTGCCAGCAGCACAAGACAGGGTTACACTGAAGCTTTCTTT. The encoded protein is CASSTRQGYTEAFF. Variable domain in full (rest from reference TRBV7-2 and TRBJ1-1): GAGVSQSPSNKVTEKGKDVELRCDPISGHTALYWYRQSLGQGLEFLIYFQGNSAPDKSGLPSDRFSAERTGGSVSTLTIQRTQQEDSAVYLCASSTRQGYTEAFFGQGTRLTVV.